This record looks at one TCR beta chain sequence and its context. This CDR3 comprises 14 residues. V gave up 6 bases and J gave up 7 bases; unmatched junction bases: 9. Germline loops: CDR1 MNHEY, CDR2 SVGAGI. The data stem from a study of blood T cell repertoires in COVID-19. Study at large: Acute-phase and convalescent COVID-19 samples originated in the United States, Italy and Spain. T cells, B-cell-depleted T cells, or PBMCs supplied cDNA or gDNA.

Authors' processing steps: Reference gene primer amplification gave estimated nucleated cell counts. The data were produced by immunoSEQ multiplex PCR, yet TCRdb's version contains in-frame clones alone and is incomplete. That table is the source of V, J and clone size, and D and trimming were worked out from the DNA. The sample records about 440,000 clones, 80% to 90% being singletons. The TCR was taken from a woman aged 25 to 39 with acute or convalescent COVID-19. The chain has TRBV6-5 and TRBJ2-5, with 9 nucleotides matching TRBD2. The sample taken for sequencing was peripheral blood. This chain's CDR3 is CASRGQRGAPTQYF. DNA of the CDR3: TGTGCCAGCAGGGGTCAGCGGGGGGCGCCGACCCAGTACTTC.